These T cell receptor beta chains were read from a single sample in a study of blood T cell repertoires in COVID-19. Data came from immunoSEQ multiplex PCR; TCRdb stores just in-frame clones and leaves some out. This sample has some 400,000 clones, with more than 75% found just once. Material: peripheral blood. These receptors all stem from an older woman with COVID-19, enrolled during active disease. Each CDR3 is given with its conserved first and last residue. D genes are given only for firm matches. Only part of the rows carry a size: once, few, many, or a class if the clone is expanded.

TRBV3-1/TRBV3-2	TRBJ1-4	.	.	CASSPRVQKNEKLFF	TGTGCCAGCAGCCCCAGAGTACAGAAAAATGAAAAACTGTTTTTT
TRBV28	TRBJ1-6	.	few	CASSLQISPLHF	TGTGCCAGCAGTCTACAGATCTCACCCCTCCACTTT
TRBV5-1	TRBJ2-7	.	.	CASSLPSYEQYF	TGCGCCAGCAGCCTCCCGTCCTACGAGCAGTACTTC
TRBV30	TRBJ2-3	.	.	CAWSAGAHTDTQYF	TGTGCCTGGAGTGCAGGGGCCCACACAGATACGCAGTATTTT
TRBV18	TRBJ1-1	TRBD1	once	CASSPNGQGLNTEAFF	TGTGCCAGCTCACCAAATGGACAGGGCTTGAACACTGAAGCTTTCTTT
TRBV27	TRBJ2-5	TRBD1	.	CASSASTGVQETQYF	TGTGCCAGCAGTGCCTCGACAGGGGTCCAAGAGACCCAGTACTTC
TRBV7-9	TRBJ1-6	.	few	CASSLGQNNSPLHF	TGTGCCAGCAGCTTAGGGCAGAATAATTCACCCCTCCACTTT
TRBV11-2	TRBJ1-5	.	.	CASSLTTAGQPQHF	TGTGCCAGCAGCCTAACCACGGCGGGTCAGCCCCAGCATTTT
TRBV6-5	TRBJ2-5	TRBD2	.	CASSPGGAGTQYF	TGTGCCAGCAGTCCCGGGGGGGCCGGGACCCAGTACTTC
TRBV6-1	TRBJ1-2	.	.	CASSERGAGEGYTF	TGTGCCAGCAGTGAACGGGGGGCAGGGGAGGGCTACACCTTC